One TCR beta chain is described in this entry. The sample is drawn from a study of T cell repertoires in aging, cancer and after chemotherapy. Amplification of TCR beta used genomic DNA extracted from peripheral blood. A mixed TRB-A/B primer pool amplified rearranged TRB by multiplex touch-down PCR. From the multiplex PCR reads, TCRdb called clonotypes with MiXCR, one entry per CDR3 protein. The data contain more than 2,500 distinct CDR3 sequences, less than 25% of them singletons. CDR1 and CDR2 from the germline V gene are SGHDT and YYEEEE. Trimming cost V 0 bases and J 7 bases, with 17 bases left between them. This CDR3 comprises 16 residues.

This clonotype was obtained from a human donor with a solid tumor. V and J are TRBV5-6 and TRBJ1-5, with D perhaps matching TRBD1 (6 bases). Material: blood. CDR3 DNA sequence: TGTGCCAGCAGCTTGGGATGGCAGGGGAGAGGACAGCCCCAGCATTTT. Residues: CASSLGWQGRGQPQHF. Full variable domain (remainder filled in from reference TRBV5-6 and TRBJ1-5): DAGVTQSPTHLIKTRGQQVTLRCSPKSGHDTVSWYQQALGQGPQFIFQYYEEEERQRGNFPDRFSGHQFPNYSSELNVNALLLGDSALYLCASSLGWQGRGQPQHFGDGTRLSIL.